The 2 T cell receptor beta chains listed next were all sequenced from one sample in a study of cytomegalovirus exposure and HLA in healthy donors (dated by TCRdb to the late 2010s). Libraries were built with the immunoSEQ multiplex PCR assay. For the multiplex PCR, a mixture combining 60 forward primers for TCR Vbeta segments and 13 reverse primers for TCR Jbeta segments was used. The immuneACCESS repertoire file appears here via TCRdb, limited to in-frame rearrangements. These files lack a portion of the clones; in checked studies, under half of the deficit traces to unresolved V genes, and the cause of the others is not known. In all, the sample holds 200,000 or so clones, and 70% to 90% of those were seen once. Of the sample, around 2.1% is held by the ten largest clones. The sample was PBMCs. Receptors originate from a woman aged 18-29 years in good health and CMV-seropositive.

This chain joins TRBV15 and TRBJ1-2; D ambiguous. The CDR3 contains 13 residues. Germline V gives CDR1 LNHNV, CDR2 YYDKDF (reference sequence). V was pared by 4 bases and J by 8 bases, with 14 bases between. The DNA of the CDR3 is TGTGCCACCAGCAAAGGAGGGTTAAGGGGCTACACCTTC. Encoded protein: CATSKGGLRGYTF.

This clone showed up just once. This chain uses TRBV4-1 with TRBJ2-5, with 7 bases that match TRBD1. The junction had 6 bases not matched to a gene; V was cut back by 0 bases and J by 5 bases. Germline V CDR1 and CDR2: MGHRA, YSYEKL. This CDR3 has 15 amino acids. CDR3 bases: TGCGCCAGCAGCCAAGATTTTGCAGGGGGTGAGACCCAGTACTTC. Translated, it gives CASSQDFAGGETQYF.